This T cell receptor (beta chain) was identified in a study of T cell changes during pregnancy in multiple sclerosis (dated by TCRdb to the late 2010s). In the study overall: In women with multiple sclerosis, the researchers looked at how the T cell repertoire shifted as pregnancy progressed.

This clone qualifies as medium-sized (0.01 to 0.1%). Its antigen has not been determined. One base away there is no much larger clone; base qualities are not given. Library generation was performed with the immunoSEQ multiplex PCR assay. The table was pulled from immuneACCESS by TCRdb, which kept in-frame rearrangements only. Such tables lose some clones; where checked, under half of the loss comes from unresolved V genes, and the rest has no known cause. Across this sample there are under 40,000 clones, with roughly nine tenths seen only once. The top ten clonotypes cover 5% to 5.5% of the sample. Reading from cysteine to phenylalanine, the CDR3 counts 15 amino acids. Only the CDR3 region is kept as DNA, spanning 45 bases read in frame from base 1. The germline V gene encodes CDR1 MNHNS and CDR2 SASEGT. V is shortened by 1 base, J by 3 bases, and the region joining them spans 13 bases.

The rearrangement joined TRBV6-1 to TRBJ2-7; the D gene is unclear. Material: peripheral blood, obtained in the third trimester of pregnancy. The clonotype comes from a female donor in good health, enrolled as a control in a pregnancy study. The nucleotides are TGTGCCAGCAGTGAAGACACCGGAGCCTTCTACGAGCAGTACTTC. Its translation is CASSEDTGAFYEQYF.